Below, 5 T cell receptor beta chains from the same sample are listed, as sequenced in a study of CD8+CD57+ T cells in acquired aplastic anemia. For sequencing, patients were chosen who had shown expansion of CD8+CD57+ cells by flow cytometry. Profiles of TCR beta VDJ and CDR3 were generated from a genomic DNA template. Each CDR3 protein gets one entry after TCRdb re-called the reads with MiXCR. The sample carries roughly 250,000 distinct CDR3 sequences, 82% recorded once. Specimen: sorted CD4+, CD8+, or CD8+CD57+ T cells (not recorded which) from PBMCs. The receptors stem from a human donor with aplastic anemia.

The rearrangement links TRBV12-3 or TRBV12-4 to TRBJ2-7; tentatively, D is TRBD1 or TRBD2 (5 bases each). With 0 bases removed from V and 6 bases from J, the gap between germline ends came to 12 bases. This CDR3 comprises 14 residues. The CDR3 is CASSLAGVSSEQYF. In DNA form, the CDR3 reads TGTGCCAGCAGTTTAGCGGGGGTATCGTCCGAGCAGTACTTC.

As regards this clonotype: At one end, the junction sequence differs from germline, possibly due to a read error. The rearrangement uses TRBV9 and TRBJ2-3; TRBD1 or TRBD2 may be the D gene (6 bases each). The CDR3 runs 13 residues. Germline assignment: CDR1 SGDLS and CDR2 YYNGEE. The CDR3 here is CASSDGGNAQHFF. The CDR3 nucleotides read TGTGCCAGCAGCGACGGGGGCAATGCTCAGCATTTTTTT.

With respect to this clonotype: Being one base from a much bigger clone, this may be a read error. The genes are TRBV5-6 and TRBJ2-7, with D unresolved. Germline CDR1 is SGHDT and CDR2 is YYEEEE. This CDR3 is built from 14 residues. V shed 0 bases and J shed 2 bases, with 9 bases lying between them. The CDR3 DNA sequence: TGTGCCAGCAGCTTGGAGAGCGTAGCCTACGAGCAGTACTTC. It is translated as CASSLESVAYEQYF.

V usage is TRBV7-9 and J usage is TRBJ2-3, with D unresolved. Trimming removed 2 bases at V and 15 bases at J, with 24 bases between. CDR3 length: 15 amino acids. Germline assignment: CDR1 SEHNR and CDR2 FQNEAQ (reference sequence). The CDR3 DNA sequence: TGTGCCAGCAGCTTAACGTCGGGTAATGAAAAACTGTTTTATTTT. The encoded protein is CASSLTSGNEKLFYF.

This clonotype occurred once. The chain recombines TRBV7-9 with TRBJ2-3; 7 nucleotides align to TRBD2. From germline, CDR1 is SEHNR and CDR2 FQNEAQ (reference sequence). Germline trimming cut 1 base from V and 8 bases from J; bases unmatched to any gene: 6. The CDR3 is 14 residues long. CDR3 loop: CASSLGGGRGTQYF. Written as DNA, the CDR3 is TGTGCCAGCAGCTTAGGGGGAGGGCGAGGTACGCAGTATTTT.